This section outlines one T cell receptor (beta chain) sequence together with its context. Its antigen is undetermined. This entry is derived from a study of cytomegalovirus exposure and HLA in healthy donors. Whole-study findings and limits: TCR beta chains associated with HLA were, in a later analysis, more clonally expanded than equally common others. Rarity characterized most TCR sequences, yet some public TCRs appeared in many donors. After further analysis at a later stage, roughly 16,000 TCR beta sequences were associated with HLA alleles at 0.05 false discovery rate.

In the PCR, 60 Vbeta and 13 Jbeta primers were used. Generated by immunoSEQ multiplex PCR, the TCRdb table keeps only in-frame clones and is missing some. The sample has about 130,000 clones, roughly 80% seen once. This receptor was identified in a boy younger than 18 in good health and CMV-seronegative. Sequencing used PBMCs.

CDR3 sequence: CASSSSGSNYNEQFF. In nucleotides, the CDR3 is TGTGCCAGCAGCTCGAGCGGGAGTAACTACAATGAGCAGTTCTTC. The V call is TRBV11-3, the J call TRBJ2-1; TRBD2 agrees at 8 bases. Germline loops: CDR1 SGHNT, CDR2 YENEEA. The CDR3 is 15 residues long. V was clipped by 4 bases and J by 3 bases; unmatched bases: 5. The full variable domain, its missing parts supplied by reference TRBV11-3 and TRBJ2-1, is EAGVVQSPRYKIIEKKQPVAFWCNPISGHNTLYWYLQNLGQGPELLIRYENEEAVDDSQLPKDRFSAERLKGVDSTLKIQPAELGDSAVYLCASSSSGSNYNEQFFGPGTRLTVL.